The count of the clone carrying this T cell receptor (beta chain) is one. RNA transcripts yielded amplified TCR beta CDR3 regions. Carried out on the TCR CDR3, a first-round RT-PCR used the HTBI primer set. One entry per CDR3 protein, called by TCRdb with MiXCR from the multiplex PCR reads. The sample has some 370,000 distinct CDR3 sequences; 17% are singletons. CDR3 length equals 14 residues. The germline V and J ends were trimmed by 5 bases and 5 bases, with 14 bases remaining between them. This sample is drawn from a study of T cells in Graves' hyperthyroidism and ophthalmopathy. The sequence was obtained from a woman in her twenties or thirties with Graves' hyperthyroidism that later progressed to Graves' ophthalmopathy. V gene TRBV12-3 or TRBV12-4 combines with J gene TRBJ2-3; TRBD1 might be the D (6 bases). Sequencing was done on a sample of blood. CDR3 sequence reads: CASSTFARGDTQYF. CDR3 in DNA: TGTGCCAGCAGTACCTTCGCCAGGGGAGATACGCAGTATTTT.